Shown below are 10 T cell receptor beta chains from a single sample sequenced in a study of T-cell reconstitution after alpha-beta-depleted transplantation in children. Unique molecular identifiers featured in how the TCRbeta library was prepared. TCRdb itself ran the PCR reads through MiXCR, one entry per CDR3 protein. In the table there are roughly 500,000 distinct CDR3 sequences, approximately 20% of which are singletons. Source: PBMCs from the stem cell graft donor, taken from the stem cell graft. Every receptor here comes from a human donor who donated a stem cell graft to a child with acute lymphoblastic leukemia.

This sequence joins TRBV24-1 and TRBJ2-3, with 7 bases that match TRBD1. Germline CDR1 reads KGHDR; CDR2 reads SFDVKD. V lost 9 bases to trimming and J lost 2 bases; unmatched junction nucleotides: 10. The CDR3 has 15 residues. The CDR3 protein is CATSDRNAVTDTQYF. In DNA, the CDR3 is TGTGCCACCTCGGACAGGAACGCTGTCACAGATACGCAGTATTTT.

This clonotype was found a few times. J is TRBJ2-7 and V is TRBV7-9; 9 nucleotides agree with TRBD2. Germline V lookup: CDR1 SEHNR, CDR2 FQNEAQ (reference sequence). V lost 5 bases, J lost 1 base, and 9 bases stayed unmatched. This CDR3 region has 16 residues. CDR3 bases: TGTGCCAGCAGCCTGGGCATAGCGGGAGTTTCCTACGAGCAGTACTTC. Translating it yields CASSLGIAGVSYEQYF.

The CDR3 here is CSVALPSSEAFF. The CDR3 nucleotides are TGCAGCGTTGCCTTACCTAGTAGTGAAGCTTTCTTT. V is TRBV29-1 and J is TRBJ1-1; D call uncertain. V was trimmed by 4 bases and J by 7 bases, leaving 13 bases between them. The CDR3 is 12 residues long. Germline V CDR1 and CDR2: SQVTM, ANQGSEA.

The DNA for the CDR3 is TGCAGTGCTGACAGGGCAGGCGACAATGAGCAGTTCTTC. Amino acids: CSADRAGDNEQFF. This rearrangement joins TRBV20-1 to TRBJ2-1, with 7 bases fitting TRBD1. J gave up 5 bases and V 5 bases, and 6 bases lay outside the gene matches. Germline lookup yields CDR1 DFQATT and CDR2 SNEGSKA (reference sequence). This CDR3 is 13 amino acids long.

This clonotype turned up a few times. The chain is built from TRBV27 and TRBJ2-5, with 9 bases fitting TRBD1. Germline V gene data show CDR1 as MNHEY and CDR2 as SMNVEV (reference sequence). The length of the CDR3 is 13 residues. The V gene end was trimmed by 6 bases and the J gene end by 4 bases; junction bases not matched to a gene: 3. CDR3 nucleotides: TGTGCCAGCAGGGGACAGGGAAGAGAGACCCAGTACTTC. Amino acids: CASRGQGRETQYF.

The CDR3 DNA is TGTGCCAGCAGAGCCGGGACTAGCGGGAGTAGCACAGATACGCAGTATTTT. It encodes CASRAGTSGSSTDTQYF. The chain carries TRBV12-3 or TRBV12-4 and TRBJ2-3, with 14 bases that match TRBD2. The CDR3 contains 17 residues. Trimming removed 6 bases from V and 0 bases from J; junction bases left unmatched: 5.

This clonotype has a handful of counts. The V call is TRBV12-3 or TRBV12-4, the J call TRBJ1-5; 8 nucleotides line up with TRBD1. The CDR3 is 17 amino acids. Unmatched junction bases numbered 8, after V lost 3 bases and J lost 1 base. The CDR3 region has the DNA TGTGCCAGCAGTTTGGGCCAGGGGGCCGGCAGCAATCAGCCCCAGCATTTT. As protein: CASSLGQGAGSNQPQHF.

This clonotype has ten or more counts. The rearrangement links TRBV7-6 to TRBJ2-1; 12 bases fit TRBD2. V gave up 5 bases and J gave up 5 bases; unmatched junction bases: 7. Per the germline V gene, CDR1 is SGHVS and CDR2 is FNYEAQ. The CDR3 totals 16 residues. Here the CDR3 DNA reads TGTGCCAGCAGCCGAAAGACTAGCGGGGGACACAATGAGCAGTTCTTC. Its translation is CASSRKTSGGHNEQFF.

J is TRBJ2-1 and V is TRBV29-1, with 9 bases fitting TRBD1. The CDR3 has 14 residues. Trimming removed 7 bases from V and 1 base from J; junction bases left unmatched: 5. Germline-derived CDR1 and CDR2 are SQVTM and ANQGSEA. CDR3 sequence reads: CSAHGQGSYNEQFF. The DNA for the CDR3 is TGCAGCGCCCACGGACAGGGGTCCTACAATGAGCAGTTCTTC.

The table lists this clonotype with a few counts. V is TRBV5-1 and J is TRBJ2-1; either TRBD1 or TRBD2 may supply D (5 bases each). Germline values: CDR1 SGHRS, CDR2 YFSETQ. This CDR3 has 14 residues. Trimming removed 6 bases at V and 4 bases at J, with 14 bases between. The CDR3 reads CASTDEGQYNEQFF. The CDR3 DNA sequence: TGCGCCAGCACCGACGAGGGGCAGTACAATGAGCAGTTCTTC.